The clone carrying this T cell receptor (beta chain) was seen a handful of times. At one of its ends the junction is not consistent with the germline gene, which may arise from a read error. The authors amplified TCR beta CDR3 regions, and they did so from RNA transcripts for repertoire sequencing. A first-round RT-PCR used HTBI primers, followed by a second-round multiplex PCR. TCRdb processed the multiplex PCR reads anew with MiXCR; each CDR3 protein has one entry. The sample gives about 220,000 distinct CDR3 sequences, 20% to 25% of which show up once; roughly 40% is in the top ten. This sample was taken from a study of Graves' ophthalmopathy and Graves' hyperthyroidism. The receptor's source is a woman between 50 and 59 years old with Graves' ophthalmopathy. Sequenced sample: peripheral blood.

The CDR3 DNA reads TGTGCCAGCGGCCACCTAGAAGATACGCAGTATTTT. Encoded protein: CASGHLEDTQYF. The J gene is TRBJ2-3, the V gene TRBV3-1; D is uncertain. CDR1 and CDR2 (germline): LGHDT, YNNKEL (reference sequence). This CDR3 is built from 12 residues.